These T cell receptor beta chains were read from a single sample in a study of graft-versus-host responses after intestinal transplantation. These receptors have no identified antigens. Some clones are missing from TCRdb's copy, which holds only in-frame ones; the method was immunoSEQ multiplex PCR. The sample records over 70,000 clones, nearly 90% being singletons. Sequencing was performed on unstimulated CD8+ T cells sorted from spleen or lymph node cells, taken before transplant. Receptors were obtained from a human donor who was the organ donor for an intestinal transplant. Each CDR3 is given with its conserved first and last residue. D genes are given only for firm matches. Only part of the rows carry a size: once, few, many, or a class if the clone is expanded.

cdr3_length | j_call | v_call | d_call | clone_size | cdr3_nt | cdr3_aa
15 | TRBJ1-1 | TRBV6-6 | - | - | TGTGCCAGCAGTTACTCCCGCAGTTTGAACACTGAAGCTTTCTTT | CASSYSRSLNTEAFF
15 | TRBJ2-3 | TRBV28 | TRBD2 | once | TGTGCCAGCAGCCCATCGGCGGGACTAGCATATACGCAGTATTTT | CASSPSAGLAYTQYF
16 | TRBJ2-1 | TRBV7-7 | - | - | TGTGCTAGCAGCTTAGCCCCAGGGGTAGGGAACGATGAGCAGTTCTTC | CASSLAPGVGNDEQFF
15 | TRBJ2-3 | TRBV7-8 | - | - | TGTGCCAGCAGCTTTACCGGGGGAAGCACAGATACGCAGTATTTT | CASSFTGGSTDTQYF
13 | TRBJ1-5 | TRBV7-2 | - | - | TGTGCCAGCAGCTCCGAGGGCAATCAGCCCCAGCATTTT | CASSSEGNQPQHF
13 | TRBJ2-1 | TRBV7-6 | TRBD1 | - | TGTGCCAGCAGCTTTTACAGGGGGAATGAGCAGTTCTTC | CASSFYRGNEQFF
14 | TRBJ1-5 | TRBV10-3 | - | - | TGTGCCATCAGCCGGAACAGGGACAATCAGCCCCAGCATTTT | CAISRNRDNQPQHF
14 | TRBJ2-5 | TRBV13 | - | - | TGTGCCAGCAGCTCCGTCGCGGGGAAAGAGACCCAGTACTTC | CASSSVAGKETQYF
14 | TRBJ2-1 | TRBV5-1 | - | - | TGCGCCAGCAGCTCGGACAGCTCCTACAATGAGCAGTTCTTC | CASSSDSSYNEQFF
14 | TRBJ1-5 | TRBV18 | - | - | TGTGCCAGCTCACCAGGGCCAGCCGATCAGCCCCAGCATTTT | CASSPGPADQPQHF
17 | TRBJ2-5 | TRBV5-1 | TRBD2 | - | TGCGCCAGCAGCTTTGTGGTAGCGGGGGCCTACCAAGAGACCCAGTACTTC | CASSFVVAGAYQETQYF
13 | TRBJ2-2 | TRBV4-1 | - | - | TGCGCCAGCAGCCAAGAAGTTTACAGGGAGCTGTTTTTT | CASSQEVYRELFF
13 | TRBJ1-5 | TRBV29-1 | TRBD1 | - | TGCAGCGTTGAGACAGGGAGTGGAGAGCCCCAGCATTTT | CSVETGSGEPQHF